The entry below gives a single T cell receptor beta chain sequence along with its context. Antigen specificity is unknown. Per the germline V gene, CDR1 is LGHNT and CDR2 is FRNRAP. V was pared by 4 bases and J by 3 bases, with 9 bases between. CDR3 size: 13 residues. This sample is drawn from a study of cytomegalovirus exposure and HLA in healthy donors. Turning to the study itself: The 550 to 800 first-cohort repertoires and the 130 or so validation repertoires shared the same platform, a later analysis reported. General study points: Rarity marked most TCR sequences, yet some public TCRs occurred in many donors. The authors enumerated over 150 TCR beta chains as linked to cytomegalovirus. In vitro checks showed that a few CMV-associated chains really do target CMV antigens.

Sequenced by immunoSEQ multiplex PCR; TCRdb stores in-frame clones only, minus some. The sample has 68,000 or so clones; 90% to 95% are singletons. The sample was PBMCs. The chain links TRBV12-5 to TRBJ2-5; maybe TRBD1 (6 bases). The receptor was isolated from a man aged 18 to 30 in good health and CMV-seronegative. DNA for the CDR3: TGTGCTAGTGGTTCACACAGGGAAGAGACCCAGTACTTC. Its protein is CASGSHREETQYF.